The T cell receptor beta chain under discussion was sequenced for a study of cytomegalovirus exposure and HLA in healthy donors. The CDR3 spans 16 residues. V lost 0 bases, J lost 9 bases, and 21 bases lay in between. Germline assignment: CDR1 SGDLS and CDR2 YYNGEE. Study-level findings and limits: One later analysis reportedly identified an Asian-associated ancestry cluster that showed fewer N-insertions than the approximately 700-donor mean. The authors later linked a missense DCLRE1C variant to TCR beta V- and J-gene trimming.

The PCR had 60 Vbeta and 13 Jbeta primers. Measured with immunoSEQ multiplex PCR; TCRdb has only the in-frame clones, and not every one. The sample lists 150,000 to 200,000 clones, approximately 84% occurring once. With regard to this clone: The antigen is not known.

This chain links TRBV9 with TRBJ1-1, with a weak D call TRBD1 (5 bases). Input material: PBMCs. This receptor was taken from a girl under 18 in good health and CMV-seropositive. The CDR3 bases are TGTGCCAGCAGCGTAGAGGGATTGACAGCCGCTTCCCAAGCTTTCTTT. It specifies CASSVEGLTAASQAFF.